The source of this T cell receptor beta chain is a study of cytomegalovirus exposure and HLA in healthy donors. The PCR ran on 60 Vbeta and 13 Jbeta primers. The protocol was immunoSEQ multiplex PCR, while the TCRdb copy is restricted to in-frame clones and leaves out a portion. The sample contains some 190,000 clones, 65% to 85% of which appear only once. Germline lookup yields CDR1 LNHDA and CDR2 SQIVND (reference sequence). Unmatched junction bases numbered 7, after V lost 3 bases and J lost 3 bases. The CDR3 has 15 residues. This receptor was taken from a girl between 10 and 17 years old in good health and CMV-seropositive. The specimen sequenced was PBMCs. The genes are TRBV19 and TRBJ1-2, with TRBD1 matching over 7 bases. The CDR3 sequence: CASSMPGTDYYGYTF. CDR3 DNA: TGTGCCAGTAGTATGCCCGGGACAGACTACTATGGCTACACCTTC.